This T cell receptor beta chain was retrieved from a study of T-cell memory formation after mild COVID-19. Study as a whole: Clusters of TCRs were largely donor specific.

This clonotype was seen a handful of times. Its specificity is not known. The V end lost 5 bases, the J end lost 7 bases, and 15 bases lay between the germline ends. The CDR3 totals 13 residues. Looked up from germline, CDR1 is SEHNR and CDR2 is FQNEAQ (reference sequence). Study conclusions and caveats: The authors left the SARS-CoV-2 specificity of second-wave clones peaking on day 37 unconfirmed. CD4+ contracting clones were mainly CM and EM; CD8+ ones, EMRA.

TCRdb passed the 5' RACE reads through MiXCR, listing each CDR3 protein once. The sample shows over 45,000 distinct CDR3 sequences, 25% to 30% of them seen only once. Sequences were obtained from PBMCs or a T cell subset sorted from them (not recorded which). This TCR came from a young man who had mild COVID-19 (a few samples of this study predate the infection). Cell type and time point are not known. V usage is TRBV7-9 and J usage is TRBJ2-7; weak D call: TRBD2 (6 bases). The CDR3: CASSPPGAGEQYF. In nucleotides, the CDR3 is TGTGCCAGCAGCCCACCGGGTGCGGGGGAGCAGTACTTC. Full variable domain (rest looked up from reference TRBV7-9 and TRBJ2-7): DTGVSQNPRHKITKRGQNVTFRCDPISEHNRLYWYRQTLGQGPEFLTYFQNEAQLEKSRLLSDRFSAERPKGSFSTLEIQRTEQGDSAMYLCASSPPGAGEQYFGPGTRLTVT.